These 2 T cell receptor beta chains originate from one sample sequenced in a study of T cell responses to AZD1222 COVID-19 vaccine. Assay used: immunoSEQ multiplex PCR; TCRdb lists only in-frame clones, some missing. The top ten clones hold 5% of a sample with 50,000 to 60,000 clones, 80% of them seen once. This specimen was peripheral blood, taken 28 days after the second AZD1222 dose. These receptors all come from an adult who received the AZD1222 COVID-19 vaccine.

The chain combines TRBV11-3 with TRBJ2-2, with 7 bases identical to TRBD2. CDR1 SGHNT and CDR2 YENEEA come from the germline V gene. The ends lost 7 bases at V and 0 bases at J; junction bases unmatched: 8. CDR3 length: 16 residues. The CDR3 DNA is TGTGCCAGCAAAAACGGGGGGACCCCGAACACCGGGGAGCTGTTTTTT. It yields the protein CASKNGGTPNTGELFF.

This clone has at least ten counts. This chain uses TRBV4-1 with TRBJ2-2; weak D call: TRBD2 (7 bases). V lost 0 bases, J lost 4 bases, and 9 bases lay in between. The germline gives CDR1 MGHRA, CDR2 YSYEKL. The CDR3 contains 15 residues. The CDR3 region is CASSQDGGATGELFF. CDR3 coding DNA: TGCGCCAGCAGCCAAGATGGGGGGGCCACCGGGGAGCTGTTTTTT.